This T cell receptor beta chain was identified in a study of control samples from healthy donors and cancer patients. This table comes from immunoSEQ multiplex PCR, and its TCRdb copy is limited to in-frame clones, with some not included. The data show under 150,000 clones, around 90% seen once. The CDR3 consists of 12 residues. V lost 0 bases to trimming and J lost 11 bases, with 11 bases between them. The rearrangement links TRBV12-3 or TRBV12-4 to TRBJ2-7, with TRBD1 as a possible D gene (6 bases). This TCR came from a woman aged 70-85 years in good health. The sequencing input was blood. CDR3 protein: CASSLATQGKYF. CDR3 nucleotide sequence: TGTGCCAGCAGTTTAGCAACGCAGGGGAAGTACTTC.